The next 14 T cell receptor beta chains were all read from a single sample in a study of T-cell reconstitution after alpha-beta-depleted transplantation in children. TCRbeta library construction was performed incorporating unique molecular identifiers. Each CDR3 protein is one row after TCRdb ran MiXCR on the PCR reads. The table lists about 610,000 distinct CDR3 sequences, 8% to 11% of them singletons. The sequenced sample was PBMCs from the stem cell graft donor, obtained from the stem cell graft. The receptors originated from a human donor who donated a stem cell graft to a child with acute myeloid leukemia.

In its sample, this clonotype was seen many times. This chain links TRBV6-1 with TRBJ2-6; TRBD1 might be the D (5 bases). V was shortened by 6 bases and J by 2 bases, with 11 bases between the two germline ends. The CDR3 totals 15 residues. Germline CDR1 reads MNHNS; CDR2 reads SASEGT. The CDR3, as DNA: TGTGCCAGCAGCAACAGGTTGCCTGGGGCCAACGTCCTGACTTTC. The encoded protein is CASSNRLPGANVLTF.

This sequence joins TRBV3-1 and TRBJ2-4, with 9 bases lining up with TRBD1. CDR1 is LGHDT, CDR2 YNNKEL, per germline (reference sequence). J gave up 9 bases and V 1 base, and 7 bases lay outside the gene matches. The CDR3 totals 15 residues. In DNA form, the CDR3 reads TGTGCCAGCAGCCAAGTCGGACAGGGGTTTGGCATTCAGTACTTC. Its protein product is CASSQVGQGFGIQYF.

The chain couples TRBV6-9 to TRBJ2-5; tentatively, D is TRBD1 or TRBD2 (5 bases each). The CDR3 contains 16 residues. Germline V gives CDR1 MNHGY, CDR2 SVAAGI. V lost 0 bases and J lost 5, with 16 bases in between. CDR3 protein: CASSYSKRGGRETQYF. In DNA, the CDR3 is TGTGCCAGCAGTTATTCGAAGAGGGGCGGTCGGGAGACCCAGTACTTC.

The chain carries TRBV12-3 or TRBV12-4 and TRBJ1-2; 11 bases line up with TRBD1. The CDR3 consists of 13 residues. Losses at the gene ends were 7 bases for V and 8 bases for J; bases not matched to a gene: 6. The DNA of the CDR3 is TGTGCCAGCACTGGACAGGGGGCAGGGGGCTACACCTTC. Its protein product is CASTGQGAGGYTF.

Only a few counts were recorded for this clonotype. The chain carries TRBV28 and TRBJ2-5; D is ambiguous. V was clipped by 7 bases and J by 1 base, with 7 bases between them. Looked up from germline, CDR1 is MDHEN and CDR2 is SYDVKM. The CDR3 is made up of 12 amino acids. Here the CDR3 reads CASTAIQETQYF. The CDR3 coding sequence is TGTGCCAGCACCGCCATCCAAGAGACCCAGTACTTC.

This clonotype was recorded at least ten times. This chain connects TRBV5-1 to TRBJ2-1; 7 bases map to TRBD1. The length of the CDR3 is 14 residues. Trimming cost V 0 bases and J 7 bases; bases outside gene matches: 4. CDR1 SGHRS and CDR2 YFSETQ come from the germline V gene. CDR3 sequence: CASSLVTGRNEQFF. The CDR3 bases are TGCGCCAGCAGCTTGGTGACAGGGCGGAATGAGCAGTTCTTC.

This chain links TRBV9 with TRBJ1-6; 7 positions agree with TRBD1. CDR3 length: 12 residues. Germline-derived CDR1 and CDR2 are SGDLS and YYNGEE. The V segment lost 3 bases and the J segment 9 bases; nucleotides outside the gene matches: 0. CDR3 sequence reads: CASSGQGSPLHF. The CDR3 DNA sequence: TGTGCCAGCAGCGGACAGGGTTCACCCCTCCACTTT. Full variable domain (outside the CDR3, taken from reference TRBV9 and TRBJ1-6): DSGVTQTPKHLITATGQRVTLRCSPRSGDLSVYWYQQSLDQGLQFLIQYYNGEERAKGNILERFSAQQFPDLHSELNLSSLELGDSALYFCASSGQGSPLHFGNGTRLTVT.

This clonotype was seen ten or more times. The chain is built from TRBV6-2 or TRBV6-3 and TRBJ2-1, with D possibly TRBD2 on 6 matching bases. Germline V CDR1 and CDR2: MNHEY, SVGEGT. The CDR3 has 13 amino acids. V gave up 6 bases and J gave up 8 bases, with 14 bases separating them. CDR3: CASSRGTRDEQFF. DNA for the CDR3: TGTGCCAGCAGCCGCGGGACCCGCGATGAGCAGTTCTTC.

This clonotype was observed a handful of times. J is TRBJ2-7 and V is TRBV20-1, with 8 nucleotides matching TRBD1. With 6 bases clipped from V and 3 bases from J, the junction kept 10 bases outside the gene matches. Germline CDR1 and CDR2: DFQATT and SNEGSKA (reference sequence). This CDR3 spans 14 amino acids. The CDR3 DNA sequence: TGCAGTGCCGTACCCGGGACAGGTCACTACGAGCAGTACTTC. Translated: CSAVPGTGHYEQYF.

V gene TRBV4-3 combines with J gene TRBJ2-7, with 10 bases matching TRBD2. Germline trimming cut 3 bases from V and 4 bases from J; bases unmatched to any gene: 12. Looked up from germline, CDR1 is LGHNA and CDR2 is YSLEER. The CDR3 consists of 17 residues. The CDR3 here is CASSHAWGSGRDYEQYF. CDR3 nucleotide sequence: TGCGCCAGCAGCCACGCCTGGGGGAGCGGGAGGGATTACGAGCAGTACTTC.

This clonotype was found a few times. The chain combines TRBV5-1 with TRBJ2-1; 9 positions match TRBD2. The germline CDR1 and CDR2 sequences are SGHRS and YFSETQ. The CDR3 has 14 amino acids. V lost 5 bases, J lost 8 bases, and 8 bases stayed unmatched. DNA for the CDR3: TGCGCCAGCAGTCTTAGCGGGAGTAGGGATGAGCAGTTCTTC. Encoded protein: CASSLSGSRDEQFF.

This rearrangement joins TRBV6-4 to TRBJ2-1, with no clear D. The CDR3 has 15 residues. Trimming cost V 8 bases and J 7 bases, with 21 bases left between them. Germline V lookup: CDR1 MRHNA, CDR2 SNTAGT. The CDR3 DNA reads as TGTGCCAGCGGGATTGAAGGGTCGCCACAAAATGAGCAGTTCTTC. Residues: CASGIEGSPQNEQFF.

This chain uses TRBV20-1 with TRBJ2-7; 10 nucleotides line up with TRBD2. Germline V lookup: CDR1 DFQATT, CDR2 SNEGSKA (reference sequence). Trimming took 5 bases from V and 2 from J; bases not matched to a gene: 6. This CDR3 comprises 14 residues. The DNA of the CDR3 is TGCAGTGCTTCTCTAGCGGGAGTGGCCTACGAGCAGTACTTC. It yields the protein CSASLAGVAYEQYF.

There are a few counts of this clonotype. The chain employs TRBV13 and TRBJ2-1, with unresolved D. The CDR3 has 18 residues. The V gene's germline CDR1 is PRHDT and CDR2 FYEKMQ (reference sequence). With 1 base removed from V and 0 bases from J, the gap between germline ends came to 16 bases. The CDR3: CASSLVEARLHSYNEQFF. DNA for the CDR3: TGTGCCAGCAGCTTAGTTGAGGCGCGTTTACACTCCTACAATGAGCAGTTCTTC. Combining the CDR3 with reference TRBV13 and TRBJ2-1 gives the whole variable domain AAGVIQSPRHLIKEKRETATLKCYPIPRHDTVYWYQQGPGQDPQFLISFYEKMQSDKGSIPDRFSAQQFSDYHSELNMSSLELGDSALYFCASSLVEARLHSYNEQFFGPGTRLTVL.